Listed here are 2 T cell receptor beta chains from one sample, sequenced in a study of OX40 agonist ivuxolimab in advanced cancers. Sequencing was performed with immunoSEQ multiplex PCR; in TCRdb, only in-frame clones are kept and a portion is missing. This table has tens of thousands of clones, 83% appearing once. Sequenced here: CD4+ or CD8+ T cells sorted from blood, sampled in a trial of the OX40 agonist ivuxolimab. These receptors originate from an adult with an advanced solid tumor such as melanoma, head and neck, liver or kidney cancer.

The chain links TRBV5-4 to TRBJ1-2; 8 positions agree with TRBD1. The length of the CDR3 is 16 residues. Unmatched junction bases numbered 11, after V lost 2 bases and J lost 5 bases. Germline V gene sequence: CDR1 SGHNT, CDR2 YYREEE (reference sequence). As DNA, the CDR3 is TGTGCCAGCAGCTTAGCGGCAGGGGGCTATGGGTATGGCTACACCTTC. Its translation: CASSLAAGGYGYGYTF.

The rearrangement uses TRBV28 and TRBJ1-3; 9 bases fit TRBD1. The CDR3 is 14 amino acids. CDR1 is MDHEN, CDR2 SYDVKM, per germline. The J segment lost 4 bases and the V segment lost 11 bases, leaving 9 bases of the junction unmatched. Here the CDR3 reads CASLPGQGGNTIYF. The CDR3, as DNA: TGTGCCTCCCTACCGGGACAGGGAGGAAACACCATATATTTT. Looking up the rest from reference TRBV28 and TRBJ1-3 gives the full variable domain: DVKVTQSSRYLVKRTGEKVFLECVQDMDHENMFWYRQDPGLGLRLIYFSYDVKMKEKGDIPEGYSVSREKKERFSLILESASTNQTSMYLCASLPGQGGNTIYFGEGSWLTVV.